The present TCR beta chain was sequenced within a study of CD8+CD57+ T cells in acquired aplastic anemia (dated by TCRdb to between 2018 and 2020). About the study as a whole: DNA extracted from sorted CD4+ and CD8+ cells had a mean of about 3.3 ug, with a range of about 0.2 to 30 ug. CD8+CD57+ expansion was defined as frequency above the mean frequency observed in healthy subjects. The paper's findings and limits, for the study overall: Some 30 CD8+ CDR3 sequences were found to be shared between patients and controls, but these sequences appeared to be highly expressed in patients and within the immunodominant clones of the patients. No significant difference in CD8+ Simpson's diversity was found between patients and healthy controls (P=0.060).

In regard to this clonotype: Its target antigen remains unknown. No base quality values were provided; no much bigger clone lies one nucleotide off.

TCR beta VDJ combination and CDR3 sequence profiling used genomic DNA as the template. TCR repertoire sequencing was run on an Illumina HiSeq 2000. Concerning the study's data processing: TRBV/TRBJ rearrangement plots, CDR3 size and DJ length profiles, and Simpson's diversity index were used to evaluate the repertoires. The most abundant DNA sequence in the deep sequencing data was taken as the immunodominant clone. CDR3 amino acid sequences were screened for sharing across subjects and were compared with published repertoires and the VDJdb database. The raw public reads went through TCRdb reprocessing: fastp at Q25, MiXCR clone calling, in-frame beta chains kept. A single entry per CDR3 protein holds the most common genes and DNA from its merged rows. TCRdb, not the original authors, processed these V and J calls. For this sample there are fewer than 200,000 distinct CDR3 sequences; less than 50% appear just once. The ten top clones hold 10% to 15% of the sample.

The patients picked for sequencing were ones in whom flow cytometry had shown an expansion of CD8+CD57+ cells. Severe acquired aplastic anemia was diagnosed in all patients according to International Study of Aplastic Anemia and Agranulocytosis and Camitta criteria. Patients had received no therapy at the time of blood sampling. In the study, sorted CD4+ and CD8+ blood T cells from patients with severe aplastic anemia and from healthy subjects underwent deep sequencing of TCR repertoires. Patients were enrolled under clinicaltrials.gov protocols 00001620, 01623167, 00001397, 00071045, 00081523 and 00961064 in the USA. Ficoll-Paque density gradient centrifugation was used to isolate peripheral blood mononuclear cells. Before DNA extraction, CD4+ and CD8+ T cells were sorted with FACS or magnetic beads. This clonotype originated in a human donor with aplastic anemia. Sequencing was carried out using sorted CD4+, CD8+, or CD8+CD57+ T cells (not recorded which) from PBMCs.

The CDR3 amino acid sequence is: CASSAGLAYNEQFF. The nucleotide sequence reads TGTGCCAGCAGCGCTGGACTAGCCTACAATGAGCAGTTCTTC. Recombination joined TRBV9 with TRBJ2-1; 7 bases in the junction line up with TRBD2. Unmatched junction bases come to 2, with V trimmed by 3 bases and J by 2 bases. From its cysteine to its phenylalanine, the CDR3 spans 14 amino acids. Of all the DNA, just the CDR3 is kept, 42 bases in frame from base 1. CDR1 and CDR2, per the germline V gene, are SGDLS and YYNGEE.